This T cell receptor (beta chain) was sequenced in a study of cytomegalovirus exposure and HLA in healthy donors. The protocol was immunoSEQ multiplex PCR, while the TCRdb copy is restricted to in-frame clones and leaves out a portion. The sample includes over 200,000 clones, 90% of them seen just once. Germline V gives CDR1 LNHDA, CDR2 SQIVND (reference sequence). J gave up 7 bases and V 7 bases, and 10 bases lay outside the gene matches. The CDR3 contains 14 residues. The chain combines TRBV19 with TRBJ2-7; 10 bases match TRBD2. Sequencing input: PBMCs. The sequence derives from a woman in her thirties in good health and CMV-seronegative. The chain's CDR3 is CASTGLADGGEQYF. The CDR3 nucleotides read TGTGCCAGTACCGGACTAGCGGATGGAGGAGAGCAGTACTTC.